These 3 T cell receptor beta chains were sequenced from one sample in a study of OX40 agonist ivuxolimab in advanced cancers. The receptor library was made with the immunoSEQ multiplex PCR assay. In TCRdb, the immuneACCESS table is reduced to in-frame sequences with V and J assigned. These tables do not hold every clone; where another copy was compared, an unresolved V gene accounts for under half, and the others remain unexplained. A total of 90,000 to 100,000 clones appear in this sample, under 85% of them only once. The ten largest clonotypes hold 3.5% to 4% of the sample. The source was CD4+ or CD8+ T cells sorted from blood, collected in a trial of the OX40 agonist ivuxolimab. These receptors were obtained from an adult with an advanced solid tumor such as melanoma, head and neck, liver or kidney cancer.

This chain uses TRBV19 with TRBJ2-1; D gene unclear. Trimming shortened V by 1 base and J by 0 bases, and 7 bases separated the two germline ends. CDR1 and CDR2 from the germline V gene are LNHDA and SQIVND (reference sequence). CDR3 size: 15 residues. CDR3 bases: TGTGCCAGTAGTATAGGAGGCGGCTCCTACAATGAGCAGTTCTTC. Its protein product is CASSIGGGSYNEQFF.

The chain has TRBV6-1 and TRBJ1-2, with no clear D. V was pared by 4 bases and J by 7 bases, with 13 bases between. This CDR3 contains 13 residues. Germline lookup yields CDR1 MNHNS and CDR2 SASEGT. The CDR3 nucleotides are TGTGCCAGCAGTGTCGACGGACTGAGTGGCTACACCTTC. Translated: CASSVDGLSGYTF.

This chain joins TRBV19 and TRBJ2-7, with 8 positions matching TRBD1. The CDR3 sequence is 14 residues long. CDR1 is LNHDA, CDR2 SQIVND, per germline (reference sequence). J was trimmed by 5 bases and V by 3 bases; bases with no gene match: 6. CDR3 residues: CASSIPQGVNEQYF. The CDR3 region has the DNA TGTGCCAGTAGTATCCCACAGGGGGTAAACGAGCAGTACTTC.